This passage covers 18 T cell receptor beta chains from one sample sequenced in a study of blood T cell repertoires in COVID-19. Some clones are missing from TCRdb's copy, which holds only in-frame ones; the method was immunoSEQ multiplex PCR. The sample holds roughly 200,000 clones; 85% to 90% are singletons and the top ten take roughly 6.2%. The sample comprised peripheral blood. These receptors originate from a man aged 60 to 75 who had recovered from COVID-19.

The gene calls are TRBV15 and TRBJ2-7; TRBD2 matches at 7 bases. V dropped 5 bases and J dropped 6; count of bases not matched to a gene: 16. This CDR3 is built from 16 residues. CDR1 is LNHNV, CDR2 YYDKDF, per germline (reference sequence). CDR3 in amino acids: CATSGGGSGRIREQYF. In DNA, the CDR3 is TGTGCCACCAGCGGGGGAGGTTCCGGGAGGATCCGCGAGCAGTACTTC. Full variable domain (rest looked up from reference TRBV15 and TRBJ2-7): DAMVIQNPRYQVTQFGKPVTLSCSQTLNHNVMYWYQQKSSQAPKLLFHYYDKDFNNEADTPDNFQSRRPNTSFCFLDIRSPGLGDTAMYLCATSGGGSGRIREQYFGPGTRLTVT.

The gene calls are TRBV7-6 and TRBJ2-2; D might be TRBD2 (6 bases). V lost 4 bases to trimming and J lost 6 bases, with 18 bases between them. This CDR3 contains 16 residues. Germline V CDR1 and CDR2: SGHVS, FNYEAQ. DNA of the CDR3: TGTGCCAGCAGCTCCCGAGTAGCGGAGGGCCCCGGGGAGCTGTTTTTT. Its translation: CASSSRVAEGPGELFF.

This rearrangement joins TRBV18 to TRBJ1-3; 7 bases line up with TRBD1. V lost 0 bases and J lost 7; bases outside the gene matches: 9. In germline, CDR1 is KGHSH, CDR2 LQKENI. The CDR3 is 16 residues long. CDR3 sequence: CASSPPQGGMSNTIYF. As DNA, the CDR3 is TGTGCCAGCTCACCACCCCAGGGGGGTATGAGCAACACCATATATTTT.

This clone was found once. This chain's CDR3 is CASSIGTSVYNEQFF. The CDR3 nucleotides are TGTGCCAGTAGTATAGGGACTAGCGTTTACAATGAGCAGTTCTTC. This chain joins TRBV19 and TRBJ2-1, with 9 bases fitting TRBD2. Germline V gene data show CDR1 as LNHDA and CDR2 as SQIVND (reference sequence). CDR3 size: 15 residues. V lost 1 base to trimming and J lost 4 bases; unmatched junction nucleotides: 2. Full variable domain (rest looked up from reference TRBV19 and TRBJ2-1): DGGITQSPKYLFRKEGQNVTLSCEQNLNHDAMYWYRQDPGQGLRLIYYSQIVNDFQKGDIAEGYSVSREKKESFPLTVTSAQKNPTAFYLCASSIGTSVYNEQFFGPGTRLTVL.

The genes are TRBV14 and TRBJ2-2, with 9 nucleotides matching TRBD2. The CDR3 has 20 amino acids. The germline CDR1 and CDR2 sequences are SGHDN and FVKESK. With 0 bases clipped from V and 5 bases from J, the junction kept 16 bases outside the gene matches. The CDR3 region has the DNA TGTGCCAGCAGCCAAGACTCTGTGGGCGGGGGGGCCTGGTGGACCGGGGAGCTGTTTTTT. Translation: CASSQDSVGGGAWWTGELFF.

The chain is built from TRBV30 and TRBJ1-5; D unclear. Trimming stripped 1 base from V and 3 bases from J, with 13 bases between. The CDR3 loop spans 15 amino acids. Germline CDR1 GTSNPN, CDR2 SVGIG (reference sequence). Here the CDR3 DNA reads TGTGCCTGGAGTGACATAGCCGGGGTCAATCAGCCCCAGCATTTT. As protein: CAWSDIAGVNQPQHF.

The J gene is TRBJ1-2, the V gene TRBV19; D unclear. Trimming removed 11 bases at V and 3 bases at J, with 16 bases between. CDR1 is LNHDA, CDR2 SQIVND, per germline (reference sequence). The CDR3 is 13 amino acids. The chain's CDR3 is CARIAREDYGYTF. The CDR3 coding sequence is TGTGCCCGCATCGCGAGGGAAGACTATGGCTACACCTTC.

In this sample, this clone turned up a few times. The V call is TRBV4-1, the J call TRBJ1-5; D is perhaps TRBD1 (6 bases). The V end was cut by 5 bases, the J end by 4 bases, with 18 bases between. The CDR3 totals 16 residues. From germline, CDR1 is MGHRA and CDR2 YSYEKL. This chain's CDR3 is CASSSQTGHFNQPQHF. The CDR3 DNA is TGCGCCAGCAGCTCCCAAACGGGACACTTTAATCAGCCCCAGCATTTT.

The genes are TRBV19 and TRBJ1-1; D is ambiguous. Germline V gene data show CDR1 as LNHDA and CDR2 as SQIVND (reference sequence). V dropped 3 bases and J dropped 0 bases, with 8 bases sitting between them. The length of the CDR3 is 14 residues. The CDR3 bases are TGTGCCAGTAGTATTCGACACCTGAACACTGAAGCTTTCTTT. Protein product: CASSIRHLNTEAFF.

This rearrangement joins TRBV13 to TRBJ1-1, with 8 positions matching TRBD1. The CDR3 extends over 14 amino acids. Per germline, CDR1 PRHDT and CDR2 FYEKMQ (reference sequence). V was pared by 5 bases and J by 3 bases, with 5 bases of the junction left unmatched. The DNA of the CDR3 is TGTGCCAGCAGCCCGACAGGGGAATACACTGAAGCTTTCTTT. Translated, it gives CASSPTGEYTEAFF. Full variable domain (outside the CDR3, taken from reference TRBV13 and TRBJ1-1): AAGVIQSPRHLIKEKRETATLKCYPIPRHDTVYWYQQGPGQDPQFLISFYEKMQSDKGSIPDRFSAQQFSDYHSELNMSSLELGDSALYFCASSPTGEYTEAFFGQGTRLTVV.

This clone was recorded a few times. The V and J genes are TRBV6-5 and TRBJ1-1; the D is unclear. The length of the CDR3 is 11 residues. The germline V gene has CDR1 MNHEY and CDR2 SVGAGI. V was shortened by 6 bases and J by 2 bases, with 4 bases between the two germline ends. The CDR3 protein is CASRANTEAFF. CDR3 nucleotides: TGTGCCAGCAGGGCAAACACTGAAGCTTTCTTT.

The chain recombines TRBV10-3 with TRBJ1-5; TRBD1 aligns across 10 bases. J was trimmed by 2 bases and V by 5 bases; bases with no gene match: 6. The CDR3 is 16 residues long. CDR1 is ENHRY, CDR2 SYGVKD, per germline. The CDR3 spells CAISSTGTGGNQPQHF. CDR3 sequence (DNA): TGTGCCATCAGTAGTACCGGGACAGGGGGCAATCAGCCCCAGCATTTT.

The rearrangement links TRBV19 to TRBJ1-2, with D tentatively TRBD1 (5 bases). Between the trimmed V and J ends, which lost 2 bases and 0 bases, there was a span of 10 bases. Germline assignment: CDR1 LNHDA and CDR2 SQIVND (reference sequence). This CDR3 is 15 amino acids long. The CDR3 bases are TGTGCCAGTAGTATAAGTACAGGACCTAACTATGGCTACACCTTC. Translation gives CASSISTGPNYGYTF.

V usage is TRBV6-5 and J usage is TRBJ2-5, with TRBD1 as a possible D gene (6 bases). Germline V gene sequence: CDR1 MNHEY, CDR2 SVGAGI. Trimming stripped 8 bases from V and 2 bases from J, with 12 bases between. The CDR3 length is 13 residues. The CDR3 loop is CASRDITQETQYF. CDR3 nucleotides: TGTGCCAGCCGGGACATAACACAAGAGACCCAGTACTTC.

CDR3 sequence (DNA): TGTGCTAGTTCCTACCAAACAGCCTCTCGGGAGCAGTTCTTC. Translating it yields CASSYQTASREQFF. This sequence joins TRBV12-5 and TRBJ2-1; D is ambiguous. Trimming removed 8 bases at V and 10 bases at J, with 21 bases between. The CDR3 contains 14 residues. Per germline, CDR1 LGHNT and CDR2 FRNRAP.

The chain is built from TRBV25-1 and TRBJ2-7; D may be TRBD1 (7 bases). The CDR3 length is 16 residues. The germline gives CDR1 MGHDK, CDR2 SYGVNS. Trimming pared 7 bases from V and 5 bases from J, leaving 24 bases between. CDR3 loop: CASISKDAGGSNEQYF. CDR3 sequence (DNA): TGTGCCAGCATATCAAAAGACGCAGGGGGGAGCAACGAGCAGTACTTC.

The chain links TRBV18 to TRBJ2-5, with a weak D call TRBD2 (5 bases). The germline CDR1 and CDR2 sequences are KGHSH and LQKENI. Trimming pared 3 bases from V and 1 base from J, leaving 6 bases between. The CDR3 spans 13 residues. The CDR3 protein is CASSPSGQETQYF. CDR3 nucleotide sequence: TGTGCCAGCTCACCGAGCGGCCAAGAGACCCAGTACTTC. Looking up the rest from reference TRBV18 and TRBJ2-5 gives the full variable domain: NAGVMQNPRHLVRRRGQEARLRCSPMKGHSHVYWYRQLPEEGLKFMVYLQKENIIDESGMPKERFSAEFPKEGPSILRIQQVVRGDSAAYFCASSPSGQETQYFGPGTRLLVL.

This sequence joins TRBV4-2 and TRBJ1-2; TRBD1 is a possible D gene (5 bases). The ends were cut back, 4 bases at V and 4 bases at J, with 16 bases in the middle. The germline CDR1 and CDR2 sequences are LGHNA and YNFKEQ. The CDR3 contains 15 residues. The CDR3 is CASSPDRVTGYGYTF. The CDR3 DNA is TGTGCCAGCAGCCCCGATAGGGTTACAGGCTATGGCTACACCTTC.